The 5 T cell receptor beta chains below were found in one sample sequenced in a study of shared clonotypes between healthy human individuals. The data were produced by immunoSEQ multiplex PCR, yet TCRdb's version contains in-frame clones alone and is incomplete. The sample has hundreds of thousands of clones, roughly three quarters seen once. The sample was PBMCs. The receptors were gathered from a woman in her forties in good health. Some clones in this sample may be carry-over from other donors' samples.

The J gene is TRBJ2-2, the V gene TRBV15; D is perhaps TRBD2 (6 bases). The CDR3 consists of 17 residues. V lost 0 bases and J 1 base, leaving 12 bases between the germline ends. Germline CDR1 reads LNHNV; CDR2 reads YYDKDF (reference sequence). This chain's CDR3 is CATSRDVSGVNTGELFF. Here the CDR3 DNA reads TGTGCCACCAGCAGAGATGTTAGCGGAGTGAACACCGGGGAGCTGTTTTTT.

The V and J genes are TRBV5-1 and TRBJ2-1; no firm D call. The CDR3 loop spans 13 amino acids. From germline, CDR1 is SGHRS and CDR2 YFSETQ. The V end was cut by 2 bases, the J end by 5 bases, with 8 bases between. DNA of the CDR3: TGCGCCAGCAGCTTAACCCGGGACAATGAGCAGTTCTTC. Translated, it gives CASSLTRDNEQFF.

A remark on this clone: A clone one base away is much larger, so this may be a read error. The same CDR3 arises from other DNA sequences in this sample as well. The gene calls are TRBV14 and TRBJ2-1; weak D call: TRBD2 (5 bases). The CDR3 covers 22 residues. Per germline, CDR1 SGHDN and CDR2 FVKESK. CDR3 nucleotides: TGTGCCAGCAGCCAAGAACGCCCCCCCCGGAGGCTACCCCAAGAAAATTACAACGAGCAGTTCTTC. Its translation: CASSQERPPRRLPQENYNEQFF.

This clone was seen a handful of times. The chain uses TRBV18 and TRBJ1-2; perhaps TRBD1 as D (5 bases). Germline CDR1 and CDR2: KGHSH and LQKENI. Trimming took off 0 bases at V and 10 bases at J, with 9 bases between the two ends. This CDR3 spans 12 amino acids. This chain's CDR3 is CASSPPGQHYTF. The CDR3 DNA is TGTGCCAGCTCACCACCGGGGCAGCACTACACCTTC.

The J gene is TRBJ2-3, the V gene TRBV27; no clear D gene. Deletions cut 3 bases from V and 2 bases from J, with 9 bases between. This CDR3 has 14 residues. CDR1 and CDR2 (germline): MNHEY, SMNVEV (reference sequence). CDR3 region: CASSFGTYTDTQYF. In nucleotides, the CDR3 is TGTGCCAGCAGTTTCGGAACGTACACAGATACGCAGTATTTT.